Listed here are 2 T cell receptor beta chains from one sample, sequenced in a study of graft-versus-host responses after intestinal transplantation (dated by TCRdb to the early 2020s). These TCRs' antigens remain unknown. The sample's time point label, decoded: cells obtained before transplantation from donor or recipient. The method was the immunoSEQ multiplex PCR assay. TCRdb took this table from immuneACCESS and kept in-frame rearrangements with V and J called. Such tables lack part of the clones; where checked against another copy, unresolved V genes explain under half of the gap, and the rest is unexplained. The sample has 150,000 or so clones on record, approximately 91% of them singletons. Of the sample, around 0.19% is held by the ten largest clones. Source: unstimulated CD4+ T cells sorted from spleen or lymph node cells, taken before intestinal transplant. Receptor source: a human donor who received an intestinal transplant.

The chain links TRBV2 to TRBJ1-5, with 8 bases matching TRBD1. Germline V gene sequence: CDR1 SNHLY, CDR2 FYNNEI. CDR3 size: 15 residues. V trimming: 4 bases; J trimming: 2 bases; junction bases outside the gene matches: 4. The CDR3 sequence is CASSGQGIGNQPQHF. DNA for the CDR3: TGTGCCAGCAGTGGACAGGGGATCGGCAATCAGCCCCAGCATTTT. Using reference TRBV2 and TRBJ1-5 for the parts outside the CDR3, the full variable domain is EPEVTQTPSHQVTQMGQEVILRCVPISNHLYFYWYRQILGQKVEFLVSFYNNEISEKSEIFDDQFSVERPDGSNFTLKIRSTKLEDSAMYFCASSGQGIGNQPQHFGDGTRLSIL.

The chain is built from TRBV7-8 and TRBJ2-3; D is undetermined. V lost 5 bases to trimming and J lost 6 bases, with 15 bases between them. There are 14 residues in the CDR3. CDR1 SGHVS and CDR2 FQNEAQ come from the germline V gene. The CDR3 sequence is CASSPGPRVDTQYF. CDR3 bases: TGTGCCAGCAGCCCAGGCCCCCGCGTGGATACGCAGTATTTT.